What follows are 20 T cell receptor beta chains derived from one specimen sequenced in a study of T-cell reconstitution after alpha-beta-depleted transplantation in children. The authors prepared the TCRbeta library with unique molecular identifiers. TCRdb recomputed calls from the PCR reads with MiXCR, one row per CDR3 protein. Of 280,000 or so distinct CDR3 sequences in the sample, roughly 11% were seen once. The specimen was peripheral blood, collected 180 days after TCRalphabeta/CD19-depleted stem cell transplant. The receptors stem from a male patient between 2 and 10 years old who had a stem cell transplant for chronic granulomatous disease, so the T cells may come from the graft donor.

Comment on this clonotype: This may be a read error, as it is one base from a much larger clone. The chain combines TRBV7-9 with TRBJ2-1; a weak D match, TRBD2 (6 bases). With 9 bases removed from V and 8 bases from J, the gap between germline ends came to 11 bases. Germline V lookup: CDR1 SEHNR, CDR2 FQNEAQ (reference sequence). The length of the CDR3 is 11 residues. This CDR3 reads CARLTSDEQFF. For the CDR3, the DNA is TGTGCCAGACTGACTAGTGATGAGCAGTTCTTC.

This clonotype was recorded at least ten times. The rearrangement joins TRBV6-5 to TRBJ2-7; D gene uncertain. This CDR3 comprises 14 residues. V lost 0 bases, J lost 3 bases, and 9 bases lay in between. Germline-derived CDR1 and CDR2 are MNHEY and SVGAGI. The CDR3 reads CASSYSAGRYEQYF. The DNA for the CDR3 is TGTGCCAGCAGTTACTCGGCAGGCCGCTACGAGCAGTACTTC.

This clonotype appeared many times. The V and J genes are TRBV20-1 and TRBJ2-7; 9 bases are a match to TRBD1. V lost 2 bases and J lost 3; bases outside the gene matches: 8. The germline gives CDR1 DFQATT, CDR2 SNEGSKA (reference sequence). There are 15 residues in the CDR3. In DNA, the CDR3 is TGCAGTGCTAGAACCGGTGACAGGGGGATCTACGAGCAGTACTTC. Its protein product is CSARTGDRGIYEQYF.

V usage is TRBV5-1 and J usage is TRBJ1-5; 8 bases match TRBD1. J was trimmed by 0 bases and V by 2 bases; bases with no gene match: 10. The CDR3 covers 18 residues. The germline V gene encodes CDR1 SGHRS and CDR2 YFSETQ. The CDR3 DNA reads as TGCGCCAGCAGCTTCTGGGCAGGGGGCCCCTATAGCAATCAGCCCCAGCATTTT. Translating it yields CASSFWAGGPYSNQPQHF.

This clonotype was seen repeatedly, ten times or more. This chain links TRBV4-2 with TRBJ2-1; D unclear. The CDR3 totals 16 residues. Germline CDR1 reads LGHNA; CDR2 reads YNFKEQ. Trimming stripped 2 bases from V and 0 bases from J, with 11 bases between. The CDR3: CASSQPTHSSYNEQFF. CDR3 nucleotides: TGTGCCAGCAGCCAACCAACCCACTCCTCCTACAATGAGCAGTTCTTC.

Comments on this clonotype: A much larger clone differs from this one at a single base, so this may be a read error. The chain carries TRBV5-1 and TRBJ1-2; 7 nucleotides align to TRBD1. V gave up 4 bases and J gave up 3 bases; unmatched junction bases: 3. This CDR3 has 13 residues. The germline CDR1 and CDR2 sequences are SGHRS and YFSETQ. The CDR3 sequence: CASSVTGDYGYTF. The CDR3 nucleotides read TGCGCCAGCAGCGTAACAGGGGACTATGGCTACACCTTC.

Turning to this clonotype: With a much larger clone just one base away, this may be a read error. The chain recombines TRBV2 with TRBJ1-2; maybe TRBD1 (6 bases). CDR3 length: 15 residues. The V and J ends lost 2 bases and 12 bases respectively, with 22 bases between them. Per the germline V gene, CDR1 is SNHLY and CDR2 is FYNNEI. The CDR3 DNA reads as TGTGCCAGCAGTGAAAATGGTCTAGGGGGAGGCGAGGACACCTTC. It translates to CASSENGLGGGEDTF.

This clonotype was recorded many times. The gene calls are TRBV10-3 and TRBJ2-3; TRBD2 is a possible D gene (6 bases). The ends were cut back, 2 bases at V and 1 base at J, with 10 bases in the middle. Germline V gives CDR1 ENHRY, CDR2 SYGVKD. The CDR3 is made up of 15 amino acids. CDR3 in amino acids: CAISEGGRRTDTQYF. The CDR3 DNA sequence: TGTGCCATCAGTGAGGGGGGGAGACGCACAGATACGCAGTATTTT.

This clonotype showed up many times. The chain has TRBV15 and TRBJ2-1, with 8 bases lining up with TRBD2. The CDR3 contains 17 residues. V shed 0 bases, J shed 4 bases, and the junction held 8 bases outside the gene matches. Germline CDR1 reads LNHNV; CDR2 reads YYDKDF (reference sequence). CDR3 loop: CATSRDYGLADYNEQFF. CDR3 coding DNA: TGTGCCACCAGCAGAGATTATGGACTAGCAGATTACAATGAGCAGTTCTTC. Looking up the rest from reference TRBV15 and TRBJ2-1 gives the full variable domain: DAMVIQNPRYQVTQFGKPVTLSCSQTLNHNVMYWYQQKSSQAPKLLFHYYDKDFNNEADTPDNFQSRRPNTSFCFLDIRSPGLGDTAMYLCATSRDYGLADYNEQFFGPGTRLTVL.

This clonotype was recorded at least ten times. This sequence joins TRBV12-3 or TRBV12-4 and TRBJ1-3; 8 bases map to TRBD1. The CDR3 length is 17 residues. With 1 base clipped from V and 7 bases from J, the junction kept 12 bases outside the gene matches. CDR3 residues: CASSLGQGAPRHNTIYF. The CDR3 coding sequence is TGTGCCAGCAGTTTAGGGCAGGGGGCTCCCAGACACAACACCATATATTTT.

This clonotype occurred many times. The rearrangement links TRBV24-1 to TRBJ2-3, with 7 nucleotides matching TRBD1. Germline V gene sequence: CDR1 KGHDR, CDR2 SFDVKD. The CDR3 runs to 19 residues. The V and J ends lost 5 bases and 1 base, in that order; junction bases with no gene match: 17. The CDR3 nucleotides are TGTGCCACCAGTGGAATCTCCCCGACAGGGTTTCTGGGCACAGATACGCAGTATTTT. Translation gives CATSGISPTGFLGTDTQYF.

This clonotype was recorded many times. V and J are TRBV20-1 and TRBJ2-1, with 13 bases that match TRBD2. V shed 0 bases and J 4 bases; nucleotides not matched to a gene: 12. Germline-derived CDR1 and CDR2 are DFQATT and SNEGSKA (reference sequence). The CDR3 runs to 19 residues. The CDR3 loop reads CSARDMGLAGSIKYNEQFF. DNA for the CDR3: TGCAGTGCTAGAGATATGGGACTAGCGGGGTCGATAAAATACAATGAGCAGTTCTTC.

This clonotype was counted ten times or more. The chain combines TRBV7-9 with TRBJ1-1, with D perhaps matching TRBD1 (6 bases). This CDR3 region has 13 residues. The V gene lost 8 bases and the J gene lost 0 bases, with 10 bases spanning the gap. Germline CDR1 SEHNR, CDR2 FQNEAQ (reference sequence). The CDR3 coding sequence is TGTGCCAGCGAACAGGGTGTGAACACTGAAGCTTTCTTT. Its protein is CASEQGVNTEAFF.

In its sample, this clonotype was seen many times. V gene TRBV20-1 combines with J gene TRBJ2-1; D is ambiguous. This CDR3 region has 13 residues. Germline CDR1 reads DFQATT; CDR2 reads SNEGSKA (reference sequence). With 6 bases removed from V and 6 bases from J, the gap between germline ends came to 15 bases. Here the CDR3 reads CSAPKPGFNEQFF. DNA for the CDR3: TGCAGTGCCCCCAAGCCCGGATTCAATGAGCAGTTCTTC.

This clonotype was counted at least ten times. The CDR3 loop is CASSQLQGRAGANVLTF. CDR3 in DNA: TGTGCCAGCAGTCAACTACAGGGGCGCGCTGGGGCCAACGTCCTGACTTTC. The rearrangement joins TRBV6-1 to TRBJ2-6; 7 bases fit TRBD1. The CDR3 has 17 amino acids. Germline V gives CDR1 MNHNS, CDR2 SASEGT. The V segment lost 5 bases and the J segment 2 bases; nucleotides outside the gene matches: 9.

This clonotype has ten or more counts. The V gene is TRBV6-2 or TRBV6-3, the J gene TRBJ2-7, with 7 bases identical to TRBD1. CDR3 length equals 17 residues. Germline values: CDR1 MNHEY, CDR2 SVGEGT. V shed 7 bases, J shed 6 bases, and the junction held 21 bases outside the gene matches. In DNA form, the CDR3 reads TGTGCCAGCACCTACTGGGGGACAGTGGGGGCGCGAGGCGAGCAGTACTTC. Translated, it gives CASTYWGTVGARGEQYF.

At least ten counts were recorded for this clonotype. The rearrangement uses TRBV12-3 or TRBV12-4 and TRBJ2-7, with a possible D match to TRBD2 (7 bases). Trimming took 3 bases from V and 5 from J, leaving 17 bases between them. This CDR3 comprises 15 residues. Here the CDR3 DNA reads TGTGCCAGCAGTTTGTTGGGAGGGGGATCCGACGAGCAGTACTTC. The encoded protein is CASSLLGGGSDEQYF.

This clonotype was found many times. The V call is TRBV15, the J call TRBJ1-1; no clear D. This CDR3 has 14 amino acids. From germline, CDR1 is LNHNV and CDR2 YYDKDF (reference sequence). V was clipped by 0 bases and J by 0 bases, with 5 bases between them. This CDR3 is CATSRDLMNTEAFF. Here the CDR3 DNA reads TGTGCCACCAGCAGAGATCTGATGAACACTGAAGCTTTCTTT.

This clonotype came up many times. The gene calls are TRBV7-2 and TRBJ2-5, with 9 bases identical to TRBD2. The V and J ends lost 0 bases and 2 bases, in that order; junction bases with no gene match: 4. Looked up from germline, CDR1 is SGHTA and CDR2 is FQGNSA. The CDR3 length is 16 residues. CDR3 protein: CASSLASTSGQETQYF. CDR3 sequence (DNA): TGTGCCAGCAGCTTAGCGAGTACTAGCGGGCAAGAGACCCAGTACTTC.

This clonotype was seen ten or more times. V and J are TRBV29-1 and TRBJ2-7; 9 positions agree with TRBD1. Germline CDR1 is SQVTM and CDR2 is ANQGSEA. Unmatched junction bases numbered 5, after V lost 3 bases and J lost 2 bases. This CDR3 comprises 14 residues. The CDR3 sequence: CSVEMGQGTYEQYF. The CDR3 DNA reads TGCAGCGTTGAGATGGGACAGGGCACCTACGAGCAGTACTTC.